This T cell receptor beta chain was identified in a study of blood T cell repertoires in COVID-19. Study information: COVID-19 samples from acute and convalescent phases originated in the United States, Italy and Spain. PBMCs, B-cell-depleted T cells, or T cells provided the cDNA or gDNA that made up the material.

Under the authors' procedure: It was from reference gene primer amplification that nucleated cell counts were estimated. Repertoires were generated with immunoSEQ multiplex PCR, while TCRdb's copy carries only in-frame clones and drops some. V and J calls and clone size are copied from that table; D and trimming were computed from the DNA. This table holds about 60,000 clones, almost 85% found once. The germline gives CDR1 LNHDA, CDR2 SQIVND (reference sequence). The junction had 5 bases not matched to a gene; V was cut back by 6 bases and J by 7 bases. The CDR3 spans 14 residues. The sequencing input was peripheral blood. The V gene is TRBV19, the J gene TRBJ1-6; TRBD1 matches 8 bases. This TCR was sampled from a human donor in a cohort sampled during active COVID-19. In DNA form, the CDR3 reads TGTGCCAGTAGACATACAGGGGGGAATTCACCCCTCCACTTT. Translated: CASRHTGGNSPLHF.